This TCR beta chain was documented in a study of T cell responses to AZD1222 COVID-19 vaccine. Study overall: Timing groups of about 4 and about 12 weeks for second doses were pooled. Overall study results and limits: Baseline seropositivity occurred in only 5 to 7 AZD1222 recipients. The study sampled repertoires only after the peak T cell response. Researchers report vaccine-associated CD4 TCRs spanning spike, with dominance at 160-218 and 743-854.

Assay used: immunoSEQ multiplex PCR; TCRdb lists only in-frame clones, some missing. The sample has 140,000 to 150,000 clones; roughly 88% are singletons. This CDR3 contains 14 residues. CDR1 SGDLS and CDR2 YYNGEE come from the germline V gene. The ends were cut back, 4 bases at V and 0 bases at J, with 8 bases in the middle. Of note for this clone: Its specificity is not known. Different DNA sequences within this sample yield the same CDR3.

This clonotype was sampled from an adult in good health. V and J are TRBV9 and TRBJ1-3; D is unresolved. The material was peripheral blood, obtained on day 0 of AZD1222 vaccination. The CDR3: CASSPLSSGNTIYF. The CDR3 coding sequence is TGTGCCAGCAGCCCACTTAGCTCTGGAAACACCATATATTTT.